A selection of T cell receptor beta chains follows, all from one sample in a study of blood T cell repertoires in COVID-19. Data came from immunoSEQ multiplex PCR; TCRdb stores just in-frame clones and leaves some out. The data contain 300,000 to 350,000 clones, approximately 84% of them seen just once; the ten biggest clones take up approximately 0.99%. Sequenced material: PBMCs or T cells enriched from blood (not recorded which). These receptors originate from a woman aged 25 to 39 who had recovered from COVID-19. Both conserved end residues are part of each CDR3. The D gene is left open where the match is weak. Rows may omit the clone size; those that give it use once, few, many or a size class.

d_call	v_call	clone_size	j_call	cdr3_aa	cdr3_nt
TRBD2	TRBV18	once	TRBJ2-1	CASSPLAGGQYNEQFF	TGTGCCAGCTCACCCTTAGCGGGGGGGCAGTACAATGAGCAGTTCTTC
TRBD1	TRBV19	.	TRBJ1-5	CASTPGTGANQPQHF	TGTGCCAGTACACCCGGGACAGGGGCAAATCAGCCCCAGCATTTT
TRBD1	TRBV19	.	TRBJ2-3	CASSTLLGGQTDTQYF	TGTGCCAGTAGCACCCTCCTAGGGGGCCAAACAGATACGCAGTATTTT
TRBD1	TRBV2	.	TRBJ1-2	CASSWPGGDGYTF	TGTGCCAGCAGTTGGCCAGGGGGCGATGGCTACACCTTC
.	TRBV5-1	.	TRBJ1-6	CASSPSGQYNSPLHF	TGCGCCAGCAGCCCCAGCGGGCAGTATAATTCACCCCTCCACTTT
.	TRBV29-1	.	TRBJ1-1	CSVERTSTEAFF	TGCAGCGTTGAACGGACATCCACTGAAGCTTTCTTT
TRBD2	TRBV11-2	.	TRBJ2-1	CASSLGLAGYNEQFF	TGTGCCAGCAGCCTGGGACTAGCGGGGTACAATGAGCAGTTCTTC
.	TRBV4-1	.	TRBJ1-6	CASSLAGNGDSPLHF	TGCGCCAGCAGCTTGGCAGGGAATGGAGATTCACCCCTCCACTTT
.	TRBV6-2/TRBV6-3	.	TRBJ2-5	CASSRGFEETQYF	TGTGCCAGCAGCCGCGGATTCGAAGAGACCCAGTACTTC
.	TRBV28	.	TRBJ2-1	CASSPEEAYNEQFF	TGTGCCAGCAGCCCCGAGGAGGCCTACAATGAGCAGTTCTTC
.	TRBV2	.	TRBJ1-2	CASSEDSYGYTF	TGTGCCAGCAGCGAGGACAGCTATGGCTACACCTTC
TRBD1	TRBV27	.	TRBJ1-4	CASSTGTGVLFF	TGTGCCAGCAGTACCGGGACAGGGGTACTGTTTTTT
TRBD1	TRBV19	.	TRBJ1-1	CASSIRQGAQTEAFF	TGTGCCAGTAGTATAAGGCAGGGGGCCCAGACTGAAGCTTTCTTT
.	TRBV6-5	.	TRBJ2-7	CASSYSGQGTYEQYF	TGTGCCAGCAGTTACTCGGGCCAGGGGACCTACGAGCAGTACTTC
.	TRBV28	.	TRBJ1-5	CASSLGQGIVQPQHF	TGTGCCAGCAGTTTAGGGCAGGGTATCGTTCAGCCCCAGCATTTT
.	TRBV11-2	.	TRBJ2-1	CASSFTYNEQFF	TGTGCCAGCAGCTTCACCTACAATGAGCAGTTCTTC
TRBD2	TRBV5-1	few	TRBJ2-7	CASSLNAGGPPYEQYF	TGCGCCAGCAGCTTAAATGCGGGGGGGCCACCCTACGAGCAGTACTTC
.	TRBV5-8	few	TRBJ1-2	CASSRGEGVNYGYTF	TGTGCCAGCAGCAGGGGCGAAGGGGTTAACTATGGCTACACCTTC
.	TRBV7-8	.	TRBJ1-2	CASSLGPYGYTF	TGTGCCAGCAGCCTCGGTCCTTATGGCTACACCTTC
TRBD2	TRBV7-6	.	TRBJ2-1	CASSLAGLAGGITSSYNEQFF	TGTGCCAGCAGCTTAGCGGGACTAGCGGGGGGCATTACTAGCTCCTACAATGAGCAGTTCTTC
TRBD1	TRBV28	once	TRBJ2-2	CASSPVRQGKVGELFF	TGTGCCAGCAGTCCCGTCAGACAGGGAAAGGTCGGGGAGCTGTTTTTT
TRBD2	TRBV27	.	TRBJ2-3	CASSLRGGNGDTQYF	TGTGCCAGCAGTTTACGGGGGGGAAATGGGGATACGCAGTATTTT
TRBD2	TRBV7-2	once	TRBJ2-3	CASSAGWRGDTDTQYF	TGTGCCAGCAGCGCAGGGTGGCGGGGGGACACAGATACGCAGTATTTT
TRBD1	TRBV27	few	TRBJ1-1	CASSFLTGGGNTEAFF	TGTGCCAGCAGTTTTCTGACAGGGGGTGGGAACACTGAAGCTTTCTTT
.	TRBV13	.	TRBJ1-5	CASSINRAGNQPQHF	TGTGCCAGCAGCATCAACAGGGCGGGCAATCAGCCCCAGCATTTT
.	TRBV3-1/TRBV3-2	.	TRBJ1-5	CASSRLSRMRDFGQPQHF	TGTGCCAGCAGCCGACTCTCAAGGATGAGGGACTTCGGGCAGCCCCAGCATTTT
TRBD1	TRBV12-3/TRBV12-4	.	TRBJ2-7	CASSRGQVYEQYF	TGTGCCAGCAGCAGGGGACAGGTTTACGAGCAGTACTTC
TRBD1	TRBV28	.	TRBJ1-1	CASSTRGWDTEAFF	TGTGCCAGCAGCACCAGGGGGTGGGACACTGAAGCTTTCTTT
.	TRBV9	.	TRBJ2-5	CASSADQETQYF	TGTGCCAGCAGCGCGGACCAAGAGACCCAGTACTTC
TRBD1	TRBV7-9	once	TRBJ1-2	CASSLDRGYGYTF	TGTGCCAGCAGCCTGGACAGGGGCTATGGCTACACCTTC
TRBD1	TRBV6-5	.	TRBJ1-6	CASSYSTGVGDSPLHF	TGTGCCAGCAGTTACTCTACAGGGGTAGGCGATTCACCCCTCCACTTT
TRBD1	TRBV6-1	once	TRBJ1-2	CASSERGRGYGYTF	TGTGCCAGCAGTGAAAGGGGGCGAGGCTATGGCTACACCTTC
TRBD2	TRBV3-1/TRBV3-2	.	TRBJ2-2	CASSQGLAGGLTTGELFF	TGTGCCAGCAGCCAAGGGCTAGCGGGGGGGCTTACCACCGGGGAGCTGTTTTTT
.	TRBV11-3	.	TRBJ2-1	CASSARTTLYNEQFF	TGTGCCAGCAGCGCAAGGACTACCCTATACAATGAGCAGTTCTTC
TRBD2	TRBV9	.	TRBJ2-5	CASSSPGLAQETQYF	TGTGCCAGCAGCTCACCGGGACTAGCACAAGAGACCCAGTACTTC
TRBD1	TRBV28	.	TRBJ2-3	CASNHNAGTGVYTQYF	TGTGCCAGCAACCACAACGCCGGGACAGGGGTTTATACGCAGTATTTT
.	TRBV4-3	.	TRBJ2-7	CASSQAPSYEQYF	TGCGCCAGCAGCCAAGCCCCCAGCTACGAGCAGTACTTC
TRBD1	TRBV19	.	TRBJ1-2	CAVYRGNYGYTF	TGTGCCGTCTACAGGGGGAACTATGGCTACACCTTC
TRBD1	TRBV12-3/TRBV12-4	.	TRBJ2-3	CARPYRDRGQYF	TGTGCCAGACCATATCGGGACAGGGGTCAGTATTTT
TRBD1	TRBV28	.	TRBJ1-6	CASRGQGISPLHF	TGTGCCAGCAGGGGACAGGGCATTTCACCCCTCCACTTT
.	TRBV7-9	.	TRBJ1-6	CASSLYAPSSYNSPLHF	TGTGCCAGCAGCTTATATGCCCCGAGCTCCTATAATTCACCCCTCCACTTT
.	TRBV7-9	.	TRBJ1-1	CASSSRYTEAFF	TGTGCCAGCAGCTCGCGGTACACTGAAGCTTTCTTT
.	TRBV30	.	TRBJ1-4	CAWSVRGGAREKLFF	TGTGCCTGGAGTGTACGTGGTGGGGCGCGAGAAAAACTGTTTTTT
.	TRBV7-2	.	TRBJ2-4	CASSLAGRQAKNIQYF	TGTGCCAGCAGCTTAGCGGGCCGGCAGGCAAAAAACATTCAGTACTTC
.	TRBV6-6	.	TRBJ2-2	CASSQTGNTGELFF	TGTGCCAGCAGCCAAACAGGGAACACCGGGGAGCTGTTTTTT
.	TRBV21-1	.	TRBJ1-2	CASSLQWRSRTGPSNYGYTF	TGTGCCAGCAGTCTCCAATGGAGGTCCAGGACAGGGCCATCTAACTATGGCTACACCTTC
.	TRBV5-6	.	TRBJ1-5	CASSLGDQPQHF	TGTGCCAGCAGCTTGGGAGATCAGCCCCAGCATTTT
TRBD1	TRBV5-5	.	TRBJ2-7	CASSLQGMAYEQYF	TGTGCCAGCAGCTTACAGGGGATGGCCTACGAGCAGTACTTC
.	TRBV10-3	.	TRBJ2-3	CAISEPRTNTDTQYF	TGTGCCATCAGTGAGCCCCGGACTAACACAGATACGCAGTATTTT
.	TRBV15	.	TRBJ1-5	CATSRGTGQPLPQHF	TGTGCCACCAGCAGGGGTACAGGACAGCCTCTCCCCCAGCATTTT
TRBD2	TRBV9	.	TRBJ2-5	CASSVAGGAVETQYF	TGTGCCAGCAGCGTAGCCGGGGGGGCCGTGGAGACCCAGTACTTC
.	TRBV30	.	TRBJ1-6	CAWSPRQNSPLHF	TGTGCCTGGAGTCCCAGACAAAATTCACCCCTCCACTTT
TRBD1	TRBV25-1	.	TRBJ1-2	CASSGTGQTSGYTF	TGTGCCAGCAGTGGCACGGGACAGACTTCTGGCTACACCTTC
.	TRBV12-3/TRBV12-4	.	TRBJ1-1	CASSLLDSLVAFF	TGTGCCAGCAGTTTATTGGACAGCCTAGTAGCTTTCTTT